The present T cell receptor (gamma chain) was sequenced within a study of Vδ1+ human thymocytes. The CDR3 is made up of 14 amino acids. V was pared by 2 bases and J by 5 bases, with 9 bases of the junction left unmatched. Germline lookup yields CDR1 EGSNGY and CDR2 YDSYNSKV. Sequences come from RNA converted to cDNA by reverse transcription. The CDR3 regions were amplified by multiplex PCR from V-gene primers to a constant-region primer. TCRdb applied CATT to the multiplex PCR reads for clone calling. In the table there are 36,000 or so gamma-chain clones, around 20% of which are singletons. Alphabeta T cells were depleted, then CD3+ Vdelta1+ Vdelta2- thymocytes were FACS-sorted. Purity of the sorted Vdelta1+ thymocytes ranged from roughly 96% to 99.6%. With regard to this clone: Its antigen is unknown.

Findings and limits, study-wide: Unexpected Vdelta2 sequences could cause misinterpretation of bulk repertoire data. Unlike peripheral blood Vdelta1+ controls, thymic delta-chain sequences included approximately 21% Vdelta2 and few Vdelta3. In the thymus, TRG and TRD repertoires looked highly polyclonal with Gaussian CDR3 lengths.

The V gene is TRGV2, the J gene TRGJ1 or TRGJ2. The source of this sequence is a girl under three years old who had congenital heart surgery. Sequenced input: Vdelta1+ gamma-delta thymocytes from the thymus. Subset noted: FACS-sorted CD3+ TCRalphabeta- TCRVdelta1+ TCRVdelta2- thymocytes. CDR3 amino acids: CATWDENLDYKKLF. Written as DNA, the CDR3 is TGTGCCACCTGGGACGAGAACCTTGATTATAAGAAACTCTTT.